This TCR beta chain is from a study of blood T cell repertoires in COVID-19. Overall study: Sites in the United States, Italy and Spain provided acute and convalescent COVID-19 samples. Sources were T cells, B-cell-depleted T cells, or PBMCs; the material itself was cDNA or gDNA.

Those enrolled, adults aged roughly 18 to 95 years, came from about two dozen US areas. Generated by immunoSEQ multiplex PCR, the TCRdb table keeps only in-frame clones and is missing some. The data show under 500,000 clones, nearly 90% seen once. The germline V gene has CDR1 SGHAT and CDR2 FQNNGV. Trimming removed 6 bases from V and 2 bases from J, with 14 bases in between. This CDR3 has 15 residues. This clonotype was obtained from a woman aged 18-29 years with acute COVID-19. J is TRBJ2-1 and V is TRBV11-2; tentative D call: TRBD1 (5 bases). The sequenced material came from PBMCs or T cells enriched from blood (not recorded which). The CDR3 reads CASRPRASTYNEQFF. The CDR3 DNA reads TGTGCCAGCAGGCCCAGGGCCAGCACCTACAATGAGCAGTTCTTC.